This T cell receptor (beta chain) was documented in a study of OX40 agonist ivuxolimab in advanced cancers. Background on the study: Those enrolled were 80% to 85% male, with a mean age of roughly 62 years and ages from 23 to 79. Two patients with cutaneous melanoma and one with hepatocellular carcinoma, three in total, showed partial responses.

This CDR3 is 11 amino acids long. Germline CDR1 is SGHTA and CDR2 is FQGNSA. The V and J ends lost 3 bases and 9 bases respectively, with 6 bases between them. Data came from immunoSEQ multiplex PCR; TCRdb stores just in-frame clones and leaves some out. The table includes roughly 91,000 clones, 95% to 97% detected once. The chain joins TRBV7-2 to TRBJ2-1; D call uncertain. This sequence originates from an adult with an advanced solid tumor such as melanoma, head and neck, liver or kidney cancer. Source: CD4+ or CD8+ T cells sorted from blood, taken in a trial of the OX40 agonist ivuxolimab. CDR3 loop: CASSFVSEQFF. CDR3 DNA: TGTGCCAGCAGCTTTGTGAGTGAGCAGTTCTTC.